These T cell receptor beta chains were read from a single sample in a study of blood T cell repertoires in COVID-19. Only in-frame clones appear in the TCRdb table, and some are missing; sequencing was by immunoSEQ multiplex PCR. The table shows about 260,000 clones, with over 80% occurring only once. The specimen was peripheral blood. These receptor sequences come from a woman between 40 and 55 years old with acute or convalescent COVID-19. The CDR3 runs from the conserved cysteine through the conserved F or W. D genes are given only for firm matches. Clone size appears in some rows only: once, few, many, or a class for an expanded clone.

CDR3nt: TGTGCCAGCAGTCGGGACAGGGGCCGCTACACCTTC
CDR3aa: CASSRDRGRYTF
abundance: few
d_gene: TRBD1
v_gene: TRBV12-3/TRBV12-4
j_gene: TRBJ1-2

CDR3nt: TGCGCCAGCAGTCCTAAACCGGACAGGGGGACCTTCAGGGGAAACACCATATATTTT
CDR3aa: CASSPKPDRGTFRGNTIYF
abundance: once
d_gene: TRBD1
v_gene: TRBV5-1
j_gene: TRBJ1-3

CDR3nt: TGCGCCAGCAGCCAATCCCTTCTAGCTCCTGAGCAGTTCTTC
CDR3aa: CASSQSLLAPEQFF
abundance: NA
d_gene: NA
v_gene: TRBV4-1
j_gene: TRBJ2-1

CDR3nt: TGTGCCAGCTCACCACCCACTAGCGGGGGGTATTACAATGAGCAGTTCTTC
CDR3aa: CASSPPTSGGYYNEQFF
abundance: NA
d_gene: TRBD2
v_gene: TRBV18
j_gene: TRBJ2-1

CDR3nt: TGTGCCAGCAGTGAGGGACTAGCGGGGGGGTATACGAGGCATTTT
CDR3aa: CASSEGLAGGYTRHF
abundance: NA
d_gene: TRBD2
v_gene: TRBV2
j_gene: TRBJ2-3

CDR3nt: TGTGCCAGCACCCGCGACAGATTGAACACTGAAGCTTTCTTT
CDR3aa: CASTRDRLNTEAFF
abundance: NA
d_gene: NA
v_gene: TRBV7-9
j_gene: TRBJ1-1

CDR3nt: TGCAGCGTTAAAGGACTCGCCGGGGACACCGGGGAGCTGTTTTTT
CDR3aa: CSVKGLAGDTGELFF
abundance: NA
d_gene: NA
v_gene: TRBV29-1
j_gene: TRBJ2-2

CDR3nt: TGTGCCAGCAGACTGGGGGGACAGGGGCCTTACAATGAGCAGTTCTTC
CDR3aa: CASRLGGQGPYNEQFF
abundance: NA
d_gene: TRBD1
v_gene: TRBV5-6
j_gene: TRBJ2-1

CDR3nt: TGTGCCTGGAGTAAACAGGGGAGTCAGCCCCAGCATTTT
CDR3aa: CAWSKQGSQPQHF
abundance: NA
d_gene: TRBD1
v_gene: TRBV30
j_gene: TRBJ1-5

CDR3nt: TGTGCCAGCAGCTTAGGAGGGGAGGGCTTAACTGAAGCTTTCTTT
CDR3aa: CASSLGGEGLTEAFF
abundance: NA
d_gene: NA
v_gene: TRBV7-3
j_gene: TRBJ1-1

CDR3nt: TGCGCCAGCAGCCCGCTAGCGGAGAACACCGGGGAGCTGTTTTTT
CDR3aa: CASSPLAENTGELFF
abundance: NA
d_gene: TRBD2
v_gene: TRBV5-1
j_gene: TRBJ2-2

CDR3nt: TGTGCCAGCAGTGAACGGGACAGGGCAAATCAGCCCCAGCATTTT
CDR3aa: CASSERDRANQPQHF
abundance: NA
d_gene: TRBD1
v_gene: TRBV2
j_gene: TRBJ1-5

CDR3nt: TGTGCCTGGAGTGTACTCCAGGCTAAATATAATTCACCCCTCCACTTT
CDR3aa: CAWSVLQAKYNSPLHF
abundance: NA
d_gene: NA
v_gene: TRBV30
j_gene: TRBJ1-6

CDR3nt: TGTGCCAGCAGCGCCCCGGGGGGTCAGGACGGGGAGCTGTTTTTT
CDR3aa: CASSAPGGQDGELFF
abundance: NA
d_gene: TRBD2
v_gene: TRBV9
j_gene: TRBJ2-2

CDR3nt: TGTGCCAGCAGCTCCTCAGGGGGATATGGAAACACCATATATTTT
CDR3aa: CASSSSGGYGNTIYF
abundance: NA
d_gene: TRBD1
v_gene: TRBV7-3
j_gene: TRBJ1-3

CDR3nt: TGCGCCAGCGCCCCAGACAGGGGGCAAGGGAACACTGAAGCTTTCTTT
CDR3aa: CASAPDRGQGNTEAFF
abundance: NA
d_gene: TRBD1
v_gene: TRBV5-1
j_gene: TRBJ1-1

CDR3nt: TGTGCCAGTACTAGGGGAGGACTAGCGGGGGTTAATGAGCAGTTCTTC
CDR3aa: CASTRGGLAGVNEQFF
abundance: NA
d_gene: TRBD2
v_gene: TRBV19
j_gene: TRBJ2-1

CDR3nt: TGTGCCAGCAGCGTCGGTAGCGGGGGGGCCGGAGAGACCCAGTACTTC
CDR3aa: CASSVGSGGAGETQYF
abundance: NA
d_gene: TRBD2
v_gene: TRBV9
j_gene: TRBJ2-5

CDR3nt: TGTGCCAGCAGTGGGGACATCAATCAGCCCCAGCATTTT
CDR3aa: CASSGDINQPQHF
abundance: NA
d_gene: NA
v_gene: TRBV6-1
j_gene: TRBJ1-5

CDR3nt: TGCGCCAGCAAGTGGGCCAGGAACACTGAAGCTTTCTTT
CDR3aa: CASKWARNTEAFF
abundance: NA
d_gene: NA
v_gene: TRBV4-1
j_gene: TRBJ1-1

CDR3nt: TGTGCCAGCAGTGAAGGCGCCATCCTTGGCTACACCTTC
CDR3aa: CASSEGAILGYTF
abundance: NA
d_gene: NA
v_gene: TRBV6-1
j_gene: TRBJ1-2

CDR3nt: TGTGCCTGGAGTCGCGCACAGGGGACCTATGGCTACACCTTC
CDR3aa: CAWSRAQGTYGYTF
abundance: NA
d_gene: TRBD1
v_gene: TRBV30
j_gene: TRBJ1-2

CDR3nt: TGTGCCAGTAGTATTGGAGGGTCTAATTCACCCCTCCACTTT
CDR3aa: CASSIGGSNSPLHF
abundance: NA
d_gene: NA
v_gene: TRBV19
j_gene: TRBJ1-6

CDR3nt: TGTGCCAGCAGCTTGGCCACCCTGGAGTCGGGAGCTTTCTTT
CDR3aa: CASSLATLESGAFF
abundance: once
d_gene: NA
v_gene: TRBV5-5
j_gene: TRBJ1-1